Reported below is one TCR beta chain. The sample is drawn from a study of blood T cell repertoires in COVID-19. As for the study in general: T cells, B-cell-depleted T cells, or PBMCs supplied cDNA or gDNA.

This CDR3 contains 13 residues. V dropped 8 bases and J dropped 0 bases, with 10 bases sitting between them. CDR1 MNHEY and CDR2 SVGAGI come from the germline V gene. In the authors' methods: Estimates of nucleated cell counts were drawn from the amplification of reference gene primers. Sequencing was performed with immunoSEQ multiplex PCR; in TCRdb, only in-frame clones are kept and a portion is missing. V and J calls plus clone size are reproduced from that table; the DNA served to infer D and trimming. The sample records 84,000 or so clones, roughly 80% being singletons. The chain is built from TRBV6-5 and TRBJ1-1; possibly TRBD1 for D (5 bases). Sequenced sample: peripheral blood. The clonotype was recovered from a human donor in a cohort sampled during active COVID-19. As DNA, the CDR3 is TGTGCCAGCCGAGACAGAGTGAACACTGAAGCTTTCTTT. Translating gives CASRDRVNTEAFF.